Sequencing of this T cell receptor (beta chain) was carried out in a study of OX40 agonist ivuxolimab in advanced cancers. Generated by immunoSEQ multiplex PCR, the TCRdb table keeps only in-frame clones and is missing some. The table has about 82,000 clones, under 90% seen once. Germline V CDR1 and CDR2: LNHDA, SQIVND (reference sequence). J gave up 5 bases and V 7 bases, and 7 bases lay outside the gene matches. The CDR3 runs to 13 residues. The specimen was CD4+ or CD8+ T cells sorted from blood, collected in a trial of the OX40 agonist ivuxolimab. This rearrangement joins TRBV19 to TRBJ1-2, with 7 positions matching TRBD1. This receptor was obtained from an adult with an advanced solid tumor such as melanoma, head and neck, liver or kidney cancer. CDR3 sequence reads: CASMSQGVYGYTF. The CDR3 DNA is TGTGCCAGTATGTCGCAGGGGGTTTATGGCTACACCTTC.